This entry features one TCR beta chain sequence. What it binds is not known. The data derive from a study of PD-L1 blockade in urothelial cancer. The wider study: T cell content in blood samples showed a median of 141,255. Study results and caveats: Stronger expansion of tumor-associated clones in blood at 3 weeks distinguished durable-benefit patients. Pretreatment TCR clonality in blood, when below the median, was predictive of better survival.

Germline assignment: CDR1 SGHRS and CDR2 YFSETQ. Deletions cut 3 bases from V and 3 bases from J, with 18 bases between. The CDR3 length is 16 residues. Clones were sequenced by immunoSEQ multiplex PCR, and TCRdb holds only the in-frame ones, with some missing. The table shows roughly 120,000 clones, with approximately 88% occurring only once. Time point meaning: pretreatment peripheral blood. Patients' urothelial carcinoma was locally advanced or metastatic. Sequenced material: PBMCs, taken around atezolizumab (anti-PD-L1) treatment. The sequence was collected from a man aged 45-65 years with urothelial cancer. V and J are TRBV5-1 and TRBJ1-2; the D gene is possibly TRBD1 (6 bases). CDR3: CASSYTSGEGYYGYTF. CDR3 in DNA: TGCGCCAGCAGCTACACCTCAGGGGAGGGGTACTATGGCTACACCTTC.